Here is one T cell receptor (beta chain) with its context. The sample belongs to a study of CD8 T cells in Susac syndrome. J was trimmed by 7 bases and V by 4 bases; bases with no gene match: 17. In germline, CDR1 is SNHLY, CDR2 FYNNEI. The CDR3 is 19 amino acids. RNA in amounts of about 0.5 to 1 ug was reverse transcribed with random hexamers. One entry per CDR3 protein, called by TCRdb with MiXCR from the immunoSEQ multiplex PCR reads. This table holds about 400,000 distinct CDR3 sequences, around 85% found once. The chain couples TRBV2 to TRBJ2-1, with 12 bases fitting TRBD2. This sequence originates from a human donor with multiple sclerosis. The source material was CD8+ T cells from PBMCs. CDR3 nucleotides: TGTGCCAGCAGTGGGGACCGGAGACTAGCGGGAGTAGGTGATAATGAGCAGTTCTTC. Amino acid sequence: CASSGDRRLAGVGDNEQFF.